The next 6 T cell receptor beta chains were all read from a single sample in a study of cytomegalovirus exposure and HLA in healthy donors (dated by TCRdb to 2015 to 2018). Library preparation employed the immunoSEQ multiplex PCR assay. For the multiplex PCR, a mixture combining 60 forward primers for TCR Vbeta segments and 13 reverse primers for TCR Jbeta segments was used. As stored in TCRdb, this immuneACCESS dataset retains in-frame rearrangements with V and J assigned. A fraction of the clones does not appear; measured against another copy, unresolved V genes explain less than half of the discrepancy, and the remainder lacks a known reason. The sample profile shows some 140,000 clones; around 77% of them were found once. The ten top clones hold approximately 1.2% of the sample. Sequencing was performed on PBMCs. The origin of the receptors is a man in his fifties in good health and CMV-seronegative.

This clone was detected many times. The chain joins TRBV7-2 to TRBJ2-3; D may be TRBD2 (5 bases). Germline V lookup: CDR1 SGHTA, CDR2 FQGNSA. The ends were cut back, 4 bases at V and 0 bases at J, with 23 bases in the middle. CDR3 length: 19 amino acids. The CDR3 sequence is CASSWPPGGRRLSTDTQYF. The CDR3 DNA follows: TGTGCCAGCAGCTGGCCCCCTGGCGGGCGAAGACTAAGCACAGATACGCAGTATTTT.

The genes are TRBV6-5 and TRBJ1-1; no definite D call. Germline V gives CDR1 MNHEY, CDR2 SVGAGI. The CDR3 covers 11 residues. V gave up 6 bases and J gave up 5 bases, with 7 bases separating them. In DNA, the CDR3 is TGTGCCAGCAGCGCCGGGACTGAAGCTTTCTTT. This codes for CASSAGTEAFF.

The chain carries TRBV10-3 and TRBJ2-7; 7 bases are shared with TRBD1. V lost 4 bases, J lost 0 bases, and 6 bases stayed unmatched. The germline CDR1 and CDR2 sequences are ENHRY and SYGVKD. The CDR3 consists of 15 residues. The CDR3 sequence: CAISAGTESSYEQYF. The CDR3 nucleotides read TGTGCCATCAGTGCGGGGACAGAATCCTCCTACGAGCAGTACTTC.

The chain couples TRBV6-5 to TRBJ1-1; D remains unclear. CDR3 size: 12 residues. The germline V and J ends were trimmed by 6 bases and 2 bases, with 7 bases remaining between them. In germline, CDR1 is MNHEY, CDR2 SVGAGI. As DNA, the CDR3 is TGTGCCAGCAGCACTGTAAACACTGAAGCTTTCTTT. Translation: CASSTVNTEAFF.

V gene TRBV4-3 combines with J gene TRBJ2-7; perhaps TRBD1 as D (5 bases). V was shortened by 0 bases and J by 4 bases, with 13 bases between the two germline ends. The CDR3 length is 15 residues. CDR1 LGHNA and CDR2 YSLEER come from the germline V gene. The CDR3 sequence: CASSQDNWGAYEQYF. In nucleotides, the CDR3 is TGCGCCAGCAGCCAAGATAACTGGGGCGCTTACGAGCAGTACTTC.

The gene calls are TRBV27 and TRBJ2-3, with 15 positions matching TRBD2. Per the germline V gene, CDR1 is MNHEY and CDR2 is SMNVEV (reference sequence). The junction had 4 bases not matched to a gene; V was cut back by 4 bases and J by 2 bases. The CDR3 extends over 17 amino acids. The CDR3, as DNA: TGTGCCAGCAGTTCCAGGACTAGCGGGAGGGTCACAGATACGCAGTATTTT. It translates to CASSSRTSGRVTDTQYF.